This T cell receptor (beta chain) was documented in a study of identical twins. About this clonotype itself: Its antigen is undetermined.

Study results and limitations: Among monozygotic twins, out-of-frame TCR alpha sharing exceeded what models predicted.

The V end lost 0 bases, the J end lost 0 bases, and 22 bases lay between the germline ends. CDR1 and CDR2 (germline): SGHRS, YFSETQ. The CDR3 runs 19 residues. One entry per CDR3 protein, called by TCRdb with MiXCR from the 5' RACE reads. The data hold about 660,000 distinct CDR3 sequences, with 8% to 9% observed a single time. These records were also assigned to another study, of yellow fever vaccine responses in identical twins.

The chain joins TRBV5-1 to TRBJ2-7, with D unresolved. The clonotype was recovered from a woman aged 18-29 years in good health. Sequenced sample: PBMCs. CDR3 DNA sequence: TGCGCCAGCAGCTTGGCTTCGGGCTCCGGCAGCCCACGCTCCTACGAGCAGTACTTC. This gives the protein CASSLASGSGSPRSYEQYF.